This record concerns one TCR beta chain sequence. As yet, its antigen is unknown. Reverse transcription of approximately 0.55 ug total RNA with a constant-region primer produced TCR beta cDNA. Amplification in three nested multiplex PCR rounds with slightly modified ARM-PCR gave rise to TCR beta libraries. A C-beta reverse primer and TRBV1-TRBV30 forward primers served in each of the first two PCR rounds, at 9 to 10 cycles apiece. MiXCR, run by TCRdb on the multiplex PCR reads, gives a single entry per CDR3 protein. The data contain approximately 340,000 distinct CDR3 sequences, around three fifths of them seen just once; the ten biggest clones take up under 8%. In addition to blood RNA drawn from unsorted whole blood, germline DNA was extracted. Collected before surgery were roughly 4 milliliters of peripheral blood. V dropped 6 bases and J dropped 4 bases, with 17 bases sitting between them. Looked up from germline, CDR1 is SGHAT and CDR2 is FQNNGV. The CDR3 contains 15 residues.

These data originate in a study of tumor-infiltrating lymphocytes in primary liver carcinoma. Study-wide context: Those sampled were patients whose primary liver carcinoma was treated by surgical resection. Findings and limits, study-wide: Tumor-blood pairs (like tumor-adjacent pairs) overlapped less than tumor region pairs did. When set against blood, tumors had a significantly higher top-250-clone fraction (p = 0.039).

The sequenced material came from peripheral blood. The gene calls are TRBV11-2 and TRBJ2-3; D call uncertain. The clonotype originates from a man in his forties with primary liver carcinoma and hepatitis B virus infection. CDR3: CASSLGQENSDTQYF. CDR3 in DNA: TGTGCCAGCAGTCTTGGGCAGGAGAACTCAGATACGCAGTATTTT.